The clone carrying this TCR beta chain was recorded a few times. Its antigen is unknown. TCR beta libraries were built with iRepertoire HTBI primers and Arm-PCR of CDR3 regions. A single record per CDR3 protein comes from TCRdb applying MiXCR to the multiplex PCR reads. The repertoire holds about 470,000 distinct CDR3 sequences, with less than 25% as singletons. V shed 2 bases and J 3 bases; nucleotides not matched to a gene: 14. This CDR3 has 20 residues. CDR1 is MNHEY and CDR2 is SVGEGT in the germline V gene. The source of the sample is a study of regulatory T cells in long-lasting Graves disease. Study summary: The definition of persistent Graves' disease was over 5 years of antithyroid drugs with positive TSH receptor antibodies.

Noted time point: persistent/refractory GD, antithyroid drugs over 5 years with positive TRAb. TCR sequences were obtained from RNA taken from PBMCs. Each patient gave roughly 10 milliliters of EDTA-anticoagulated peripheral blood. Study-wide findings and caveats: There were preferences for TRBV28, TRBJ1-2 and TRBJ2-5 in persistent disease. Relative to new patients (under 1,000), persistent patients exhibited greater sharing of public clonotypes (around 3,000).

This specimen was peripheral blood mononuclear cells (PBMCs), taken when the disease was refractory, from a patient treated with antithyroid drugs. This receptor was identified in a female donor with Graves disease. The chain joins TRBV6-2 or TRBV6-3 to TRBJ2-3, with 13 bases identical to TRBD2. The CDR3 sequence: CASSYQYTGLAGEATDTQYF. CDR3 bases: TGTGCCAGCAGTTACCAATATACAGGACTAGCGGGGGAGGCAACAGATACGCAGTATTTT.